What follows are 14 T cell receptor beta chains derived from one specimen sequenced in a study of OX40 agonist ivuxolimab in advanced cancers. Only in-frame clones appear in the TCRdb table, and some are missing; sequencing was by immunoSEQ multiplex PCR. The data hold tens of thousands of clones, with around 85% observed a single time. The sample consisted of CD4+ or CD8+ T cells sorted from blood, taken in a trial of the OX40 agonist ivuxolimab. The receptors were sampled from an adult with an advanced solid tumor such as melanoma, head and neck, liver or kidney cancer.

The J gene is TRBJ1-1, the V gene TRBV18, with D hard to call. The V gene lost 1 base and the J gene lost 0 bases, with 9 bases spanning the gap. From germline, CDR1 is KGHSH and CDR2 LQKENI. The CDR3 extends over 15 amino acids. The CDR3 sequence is CASSPRESMNTEAFF. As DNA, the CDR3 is TGTGCCAGCTCACCACGGGAGAGCATGAACACTGAAGCTTTCTTT.

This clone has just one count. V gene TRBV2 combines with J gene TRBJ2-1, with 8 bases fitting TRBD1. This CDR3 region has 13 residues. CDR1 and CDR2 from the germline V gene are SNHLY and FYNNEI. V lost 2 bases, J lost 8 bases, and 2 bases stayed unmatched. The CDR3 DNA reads TGTGCCAGCAGTGAAAACAGGGGGTATGAGCAGTTCTTC. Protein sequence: CASSENRGYEQFF.

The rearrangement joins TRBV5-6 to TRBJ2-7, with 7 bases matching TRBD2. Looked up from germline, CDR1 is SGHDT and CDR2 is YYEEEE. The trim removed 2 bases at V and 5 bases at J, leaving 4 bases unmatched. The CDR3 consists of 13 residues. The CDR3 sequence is CASSFSSGHEQYF. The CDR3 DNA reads TGTGCCAGCAGCTTCTCTAGCGGTCACGAGCAGTACTTC.

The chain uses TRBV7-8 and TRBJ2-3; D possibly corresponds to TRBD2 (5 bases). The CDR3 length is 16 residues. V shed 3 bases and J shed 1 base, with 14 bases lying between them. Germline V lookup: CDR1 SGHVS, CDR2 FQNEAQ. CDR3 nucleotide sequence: TGTGCCAGCAGCTTGGCCTTCGACTACCGCACAGATACGCAGTATTTT. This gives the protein CASSLAFDYRTDTQYF.

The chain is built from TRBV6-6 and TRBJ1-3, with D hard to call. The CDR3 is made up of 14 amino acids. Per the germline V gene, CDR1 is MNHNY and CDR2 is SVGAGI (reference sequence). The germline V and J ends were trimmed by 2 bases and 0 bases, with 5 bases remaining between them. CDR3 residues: CASSYGHSGNTIYF. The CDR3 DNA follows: TGTGCCAGCAGTTACGGGCACTCTGGAAACACCATATATTTT.

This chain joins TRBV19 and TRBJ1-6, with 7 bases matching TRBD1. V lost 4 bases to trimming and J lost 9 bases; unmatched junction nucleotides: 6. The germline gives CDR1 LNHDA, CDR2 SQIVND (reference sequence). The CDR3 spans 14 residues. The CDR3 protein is CASSTNTGVSPLHF. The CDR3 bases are TGTGCCAGTAGTACCAATACAGGGGTTTCACCCCTCCACTTT. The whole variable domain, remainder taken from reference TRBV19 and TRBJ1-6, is DGGITQSPKYLFRKEGQNVTLSCEQNLNHDAMYWYRQDPGQGLRLIYYSQIVNDFQKGDIAEGYSVSREKKESFPLTVTSAQKNPTAFYLCASSTNTGVSPLHFGNGTRLTVT.

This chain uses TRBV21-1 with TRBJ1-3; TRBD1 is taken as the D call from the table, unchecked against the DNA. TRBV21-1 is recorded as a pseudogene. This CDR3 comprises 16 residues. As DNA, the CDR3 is TGTGCCAGCAGCAAAACAGGACAGGGGGAGGAAAACACCATATATTTT. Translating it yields CASSKTGQGEENTIYF.

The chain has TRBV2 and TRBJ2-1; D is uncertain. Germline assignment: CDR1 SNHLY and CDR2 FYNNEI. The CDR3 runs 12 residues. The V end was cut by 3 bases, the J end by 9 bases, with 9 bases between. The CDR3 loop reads CASSENSPEQFF. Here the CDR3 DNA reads TGTGCCAGCAGTGAGAACAGCCCTGAGCAGTTCTTC. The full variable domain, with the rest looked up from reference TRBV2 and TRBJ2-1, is EPEVTQTPSHQVTQMGQEVILRCVPISNHLYFYWYRQILGQKVEFLVSFYNNEISEKSEIFDDQFSVERPDGSNFTLKIRSTKLEDSAMYFCASSENSPEQFFGPGTRLTVL.

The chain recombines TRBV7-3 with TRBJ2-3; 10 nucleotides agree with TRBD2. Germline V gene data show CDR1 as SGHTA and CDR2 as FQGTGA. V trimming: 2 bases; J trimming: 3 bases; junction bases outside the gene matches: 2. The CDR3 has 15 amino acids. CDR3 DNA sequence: TGTGCCAGCAGCTTAGGAGCGGGAGGGACAGATACGCAGTATTTT. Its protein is CASSLGAGGTDTQYF. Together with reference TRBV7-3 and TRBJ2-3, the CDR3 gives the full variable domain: GAGVSQTPSNKVTEKGKYVELRCDPISGHTALYWYRQSLGQGPEFLIYFQGTGAADDSGLPNDRFFAVRPEGSVSTLKIQRTERGDSAVYLCASSLGAGGTDTQYFGPGTRLTVL.

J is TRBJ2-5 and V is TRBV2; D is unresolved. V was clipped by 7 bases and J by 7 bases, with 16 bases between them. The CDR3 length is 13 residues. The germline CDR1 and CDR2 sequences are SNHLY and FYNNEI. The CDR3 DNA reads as TGTGCCAGCATAGGACCCTCCAAAGGGACCCAGTACTTC. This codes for CASIGPSKGTQYF. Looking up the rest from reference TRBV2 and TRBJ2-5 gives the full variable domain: EPEVTQTPSHQVTQMGQEVILRCVPISNHLYFYWYRQILGQKVEFLVSFYNNEISEKSEIFDDQFSVERPDGSNFTLKIRSTKLEDSAMYFCASIGPSKGTQYFGPGTRLLVL.

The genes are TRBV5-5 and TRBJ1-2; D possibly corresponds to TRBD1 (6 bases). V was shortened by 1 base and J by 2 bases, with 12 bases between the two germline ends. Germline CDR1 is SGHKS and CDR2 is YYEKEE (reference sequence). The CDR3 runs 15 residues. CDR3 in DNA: TGTGCCAGCAGCTTGTTAGGACAGTCCAACTATGGCTACACCTTC. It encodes CASSLLGQSNYGYTF.

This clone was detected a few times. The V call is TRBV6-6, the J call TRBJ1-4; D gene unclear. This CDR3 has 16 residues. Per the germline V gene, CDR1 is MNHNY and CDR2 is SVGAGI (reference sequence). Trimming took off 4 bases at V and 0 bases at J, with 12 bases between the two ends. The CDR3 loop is CASSWGGTPTNEKLFF. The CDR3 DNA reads TGTGCCAGCAGTTGGGGAGGAACCCCAACTAATGAAAAACTGTTTTTT.

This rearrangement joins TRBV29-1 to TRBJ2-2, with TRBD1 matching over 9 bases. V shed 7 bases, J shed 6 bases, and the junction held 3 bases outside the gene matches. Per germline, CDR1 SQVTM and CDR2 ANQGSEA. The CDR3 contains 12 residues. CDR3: CSARTGAGELFF. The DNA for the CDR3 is TGCAGCGCCAGGACAGGGGCCGGGGAGCTGTTTTTT.

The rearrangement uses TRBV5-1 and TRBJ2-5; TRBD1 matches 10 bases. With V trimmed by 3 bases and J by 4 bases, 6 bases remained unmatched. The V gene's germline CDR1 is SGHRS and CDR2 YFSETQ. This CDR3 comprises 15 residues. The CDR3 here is CASSWGQGRTETQYF. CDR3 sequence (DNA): TGCGCCAGCAGCTGGGGACAGGGGAGGACAGAGACCCAGTACTTC. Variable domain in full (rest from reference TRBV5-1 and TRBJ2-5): KAGVTQTPRYLIKTRGQQVTLSCSPISGHRSVSWYQQTPGQGLQFLFEYFSETQRNKGNFPGRFSGRQFSNSRSEMNVSTLELGDSALYLCASSWGQGRTETQYFGPGTRLLVL.